The 24 T cell receptor beta chains below were found in one sample sequenced in a study of blood T cells in healthy people across ages. PCR was performed a second time for about 6 to 12 cycles using a sample-barcoded 5' primer and a J-beta primer mix. MiXCR, run by TCRdb on the 5' RACE reads, gives a single entry per CDR3 protein. The table has 550,000 to 750,000 distinct CDR3 sequences, roughly 21% seen once; the top ten hold 3.6%. Material for sequencing was blood. The receptors shown here come from a man in his 70s in good health.

This clonotype was counted between two and nine times. CDR3 sequence: CASSFGRGRSGELFF. The CDR3 nucleotides are TGTGCCAGCAGCTTCGGTCGCGGGAGATCCGGGGAGCTGTTTTTT. V and J are TRBV7-8 and TRBJ2-2; 7 bases match TRBD2. V dropped 3 bases and J dropped 6; count of bases not matched to a gene: 7. Looked up from germline, CDR1 is SGHVS and CDR2 is FQNEAQ. The CDR3 totals 15 residues.

CDR3 in DNA: TGTGCCATCAGTACCGGGACAGAGCGATACGAGCAGTACTTC. It codes for CAISTGTERYEQYF. This chain uses TRBV10-3 with TRBJ2-7; 7 nucleotides agree with TRBD1. The CDR3 spans 14 residues. The germline CDR1 and CDR2 sequences are ENHRY and SYGVKD. Trimming took 5 bases from V and 4 from J; bases not matched to a gene: 8.

The chain is built from TRBV5-1 and TRBJ1-1; D is unclear. Per the germline V gene, CDR1 is SGHRS and CDR2 is YFSETQ. The CDR3 extends over 12 amino acids. Trimming took 3 bases from V and 6 from J, leaving 9 bases between them. The chain's CDR3 is CASSSTSAEAFF. CDR3 nucleotides: TGCGCCAGCAGCTCCACGAGCGCTGAAGCTTTCTTT. The full variable domain, in which reference TRBV5-1 and TRBJ1-1 provide the parts outside the CDR3, is KAGVTQTPRYLIKTRGQQVTLSCSPISGHRSVSWYQQTPGQGLQFLFEYFSETQRNKGNFPGRFSGRQFSNSRSEMNVSTLELGDSALYLCASSSTSAEAFFGQGTRLTVV.

This clonotype was recorded a few times. The rearrangement joins TRBV5-1 to TRBJ1-2; D perhaps matches TRBD1 (6 bases). CDR3 size: 17 residues. V lost 0 bases and J 4 bases, leaving 19 bases between the germline ends. Germline CDR1 SGHRS, CDR2 YFSETQ. CDR3 protein: CASSLEDSRFPSYGYTF. As DNA, the CDR3 is TGCGCCAGCAGCTTGGAGGACAGTAGATTCCCCTCCTATGGCTACACCTTC.

This chain links TRBV3-1 with TRBJ1-4; D is uncertain. The CDR3 covers 14 residues. The V end lost 6 bases, the J end lost 8 bases, and 16 bases lay between the germline ends. CDR1 LGHDT and CDR2 YNNKEL come from the germline V gene (reference sequence). The CDR3 region has the DNA TGTGCCAGCAGTAATGACGGGAGGGAGGAAAAACTGTTTTTT. Translated, it gives CASSNDGREEKLFF.

The CDR3 coding sequence is TGTGCCAGCAGCCCGCCGGGACGGAGAAACAATGAGCAGTTCTTC. It is translated as CASSPPGRRNNEQFF. The V gene is TRBV7-9, the J gene TRBJ2-1, with D perhaps being TRBD1 or TRBD2 (5 bases each). V lost 5 bases and J lost 5, with 16 bases in between. The CDR3 is 15 amino acids. Per germline, CDR1 SEHNR and CDR2 FQNEAQ (reference sequence).

This clonotype has only a few counts. V usage is TRBV6-2 or TRBV6-3 and J usage is TRBJ2-5; a weak D match, TRBD1 (6 bases). Germline-derived CDR1 and CDR2 are MNHEY and SVGEGT. CDR3 size: 14 residues. Between the trimmed V and J ends, which lost 6 bases and 2 bases, there was a span of 13 bases. CDR3 amino acids: CASRPWTDQETQYF. The DNA of the CDR3 is TGTGCCAGCAGACCTTGGACAGATCAAGAGACCCAGTACTTC.

As concerns this clonotype: Germline and junction disagree at one end, which may indicate a read error. The chain uses TRBV20-1 and TRBJ2-2, with 11 positions matching TRBD2. From germline, CDR1 is DFQATT and CDR2 SNEGSKA (reference sequence). The CDR3 has 15 amino acids. CDR3 in amino acids: CSALLAGEATRELFF. CDR3 nucleotides: TGCAGTGCTTTACTAGCGGGAGAGGCCACCCGGGAGCTGTTTTTT.

The chain is built from TRBV27 and TRBJ2-2; 8 bases match TRBD1. CDR3 length: 16 residues. Trimming took 11 bases from V and 6 from J; bases not matched to a gene: 17. Germline CDR1 and CDR2: MNHEY and SMNVEV (reference sequence). The CDR3 sequence: CAGRRSGTGSSGELFF. The DNA of the CDR3 is TGTGCCGGAAGAAGATCCGGGACAGGATCGTCCGGGGAGCTGTTTTTT.

This clonotype came up a few times. The genes are TRBV25-1 and TRBJ1-4, with 7 bases that match TRBD1. The V gene's germline CDR1 is MGHDK and CDR2 SYGVNS. V lost 7 bases and J lost 8; bases outside the gene matches: 10. This CDR3 is 14 amino acids long. The CDR3, as DNA: TGTGCCAGCACCGAGGGGGCCTACGTCGAAAAACTGTTTTTT. Encoded protein: CASTEGAYVEKLFF.

This chain joins TRBV14 and TRBJ2-5; 13 nucleotides match TRBD2. The last part of the DNA fits TRBJ2-1 better; the J call may be wrong. The CDR3 spans 16 residues. CDR1 is SGHDN, CDR2 FVKESK, per germline. CDR3 in amino acids: CASSRGTSGIYNEQFF. As DNA, the CDR3 is TGTGCCAGCAGCCGCGGGACTAGCGGGATCTACAATGAGCAGTTCTTC.

The gene calls are TRBV25-1 and TRBJ2-1; no clear D gene. The CDR3 is 14 residues long. The V end was cut by 4 bases, the J end by 0 bases, with 7 bases between. CDR1 and CDR2 from the germline V gene are MGHDK and SYGVNS. In nucleotides, the CDR3 is TGTGCCAGCAGTGGACTCAGCTCCTACAATGAGCAGTTCTTC. It is translated as CASSGLSSYNEQFF.

This clonotype was observed a handful of times. The genes are TRBV7-9 and TRBJ2-3, with a possible D match to TRBD2 (6 bases). CDR3 length equals 13 residues. Germline loops: CDR1 SEHNR, CDR2 FQNEAQ (reference sequence). V lost 3 bases and J lost 6, with 10 bases in between. CDR3 loop: CASSLGLLDTQYF. The CDR3 region has the DNA TGTGCCAGCAGCTTGGGACTTCTCGATACGCAGTATTTT.

This clonotype was seen a handful of times. V is TRBV3-1 and J is TRBJ2-7; TRBD1 agrees at 9 bases. This CDR3 has 14 amino acids. The V segment lost 3 bases and the J segment 2 bases; nucleotides outside the gene matches: 2. In germline, CDR1 is LGHDT, CDR2 YNNKEL (reference sequence). CDR3 bases: TGTGCCAGCAGCCAGTGGGACAGGGCCTACGAGCAGTACTTC. The encoded protein is CASSQWDRAYEQYF.

This clonotype was found once. V usage is TRBV12-3 or TRBV12-4 and J usage is TRBJ1-1; TRBD1 matches 7 bases. V lost 5 bases and J lost 6; bases outside the gene matches: 6. The CDR3 is made up of 13 amino acids. The CDR3 reads CASSPQGGAEAFF. Here the CDR3 DNA reads TGTGCCAGCAGTCCTCAGGGGGGCGCTGAAGCTTTCTTT.

This clonotype occurred a few times. The V gene is TRBV3-1, the J gene TRBJ1-1; perhaps TRBD1 as D (5 bases). Germline CDR1 is LGHDT and CDR2 is YNNKEL (reference sequence). The ends were cut back, 0 bases at V and 11 bases at J, with 13 bases in the middle. The CDR3 length is 13 residues. CDR3 protein: CASSQESVWGAFF. For the CDR3, the DNA is TGTGCCAGCAGCCAAGAATCAGTGTGGGGGGCTTTCTTT.

The table lists this clonotype with a few counts. The chain is built from TRBV6-5 and TRBJ2-1; D unresolved. CDR3 length equals 16 residues. The V gene's germline CDR1 is MNHEY and CDR2 SVGAGI. Trimming removed 0 bases from V and 0 bases from J, with 9 bases in between. The chain's CDR3 is CASSYSPSSSYNEQFF. CDR3 sequence (DNA): TGTGCCAGCAGTTACTCACCATCGAGCTCCTACAATGAGCAGTTCTTC.

The CDR3 bases are TGTGCCAGCAGCCAAGATCAGGGGTTGAACACCATATATTTT. Its translation: CASSQDQGLNTIYF. This rearrangement joins TRBV3-1 to TRBJ1-3, with D tentatively TRBD1 (6 bases). The CDR3 consists of 14 residues. CDR1 and CDR2 (germline): LGHDT, YNNKEL (reference sequence). The V gene lost 0 bases and the J gene lost 7 bases, with 10 bases spanning the gap.

V and J are TRBV20-1 and TRBJ2-5; the D gene could be TRBD1 or TRBD2 (5 bases each). Matching the DNA end better, TRBJ2-1 makes the J call doubtful. The CDR3 loop spans 15 amino acids. CDR1 is DFQATT and CDR2 is SNEGSKA in the germline V gene (reference sequence). The CDR3 loop is CSVPLGARGLSGQFF. The CDR3 DNA sequence: TGCAGCGTCCCGTTAGGGGCTAGAGGGTTGTCGGGGCAGTTCTTC.

The genes are TRBV6-2 or TRBV6-3 and TRBJ2-4; 8 bases map to TRBD2. This CDR3 is 14 amino acids long. Germline CDR1 MNHEY, CDR2 SVGEGT. V shed 6 bases, J shed 7 bases, and the junction held 8 bases outside the gene matches. In nucleotides, the CDR3 is TGTGCCAGCAGGAGCGGGGGCGTCAGGAACATTCAGTACTTC. This codes for CASRSGGVRNIQYF.

A word on this clonotype: At one end, the junction sequence differs from germline, possibly due to a read error. The gene calls are TRBV14 and TRBJ2-7, with D tentatively TRBD2 (5 bases). Germline V CDR1 and CDR2: SGHDN, FVKESK. This CDR3 has 13 amino acids. CDR3 protein: CASSPGSWETQHF. The CDR3 bases are TGTGCCAGCAGCCCTGGTAGTTGGGAGACCCAGCACTTC.

This clonotype was recorded a few times. V usage is TRBV7-9 and J usage is TRBJ2-5; D possibly matches TRBD1 or TRBD2 (5 bases each). TRBJ2-7 explains the end of the DNA better; the J call may be wrong. Germline V gives CDR1 SEHNR, CDR2 FQNEAQ (reference sequence). This CDR3 is 15 amino acids long. CDR3 loop: CASSLALGPPYEQYF. DNA of the CDR3: TGTGCCAGCAGCTTAGCCCTGGGACCACCCTACGAGCAGTACTTC.

The chain combines TRBV7-2 with TRBJ2-7, with 7 bases that match TRBD1. The CDR3 has 13 residues. V dropped 7 bases and J dropped 2; count of bases not matched to a gene: 5. The germline CDR1 and CDR2 sequences are SGHTA and FQGNSA. Written as DNA, the CDR3 is TGTGCCAGCAACCCACAGGGGACCTACGAGCAGTACTTC. It codes for CASNPQGTYEQYF.

The J gene is TRBJ2-7, the V gene TRBV20-1, with 9 bases fitting TRBD1. The germline gives CDR1 DFQATT, CDR2 SNEGSKA (reference sequence). This CDR3 comprises 14 residues. Losses at the gene ends were 3 bases for V and 6 bases for J; bases not matched to a gene: 9. This CDR3 reads CSASGGTGSGEQYF. The CDR3 DNA is TGCAGTGCTAGTGGAGGGACAGGGTCTGGCGAGCAGTACTTC.